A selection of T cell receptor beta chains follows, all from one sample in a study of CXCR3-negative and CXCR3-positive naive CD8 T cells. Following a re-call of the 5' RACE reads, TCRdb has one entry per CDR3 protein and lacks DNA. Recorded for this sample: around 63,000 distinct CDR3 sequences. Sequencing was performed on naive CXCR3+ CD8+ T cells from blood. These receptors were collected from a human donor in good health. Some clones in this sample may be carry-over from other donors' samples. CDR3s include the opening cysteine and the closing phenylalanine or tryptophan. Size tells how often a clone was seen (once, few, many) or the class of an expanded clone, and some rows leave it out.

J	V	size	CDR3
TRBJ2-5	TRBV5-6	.	CASSYWDRGQETQYF
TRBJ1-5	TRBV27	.	CASSLQGISQPQHF
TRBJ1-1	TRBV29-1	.	CSVAGREPEAFF
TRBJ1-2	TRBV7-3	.	CATRPGEAYGYTF
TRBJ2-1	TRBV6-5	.	CASSYLGDNEQFF
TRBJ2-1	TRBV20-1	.	CSARTTTTLNEQFF
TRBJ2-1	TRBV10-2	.	CASRGGQGNNEQFF
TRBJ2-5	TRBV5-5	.	CASELRSGETQYF
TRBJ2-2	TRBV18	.	CASSPRTGVFTGELFF
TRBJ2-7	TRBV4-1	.	CASSPDNSYEQYF
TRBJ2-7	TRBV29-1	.	CSVAGSDRGYEQYF
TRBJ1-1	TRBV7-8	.	CASSSKGGVGLNTEAFF
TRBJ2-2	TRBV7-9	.	CASSPGAGSNTGELFF
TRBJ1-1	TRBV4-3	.	CASSQDWTENTEAFF
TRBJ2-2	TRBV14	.	CASSFGSTDTGELFF
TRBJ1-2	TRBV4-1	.	CASSQGLGDGYTF
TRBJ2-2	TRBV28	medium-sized	CASNPGNTGELFF
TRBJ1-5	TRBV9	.	CASSVQGGNQPQHF
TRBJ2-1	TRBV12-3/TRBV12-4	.	CASNKGGYDEQFF
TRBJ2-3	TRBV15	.	CATSTAAITDTQYF
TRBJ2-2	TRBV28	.	CASVRDREGATGELFF
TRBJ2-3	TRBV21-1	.	CASMGPPSTDTQYF
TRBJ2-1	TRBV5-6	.	CASSLGDTYNEQFF
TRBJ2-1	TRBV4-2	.	CASSQDAGSYNEQFF
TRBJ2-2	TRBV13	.	CASSLRRAGGRTGELFF
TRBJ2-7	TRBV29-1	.	CSAFIWRGGKGYEQYF
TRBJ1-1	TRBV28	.	CASSLTQGDTEAFF